The sequence of this TCR beta chain was determined in a study of blood T cell repertoires in COVID-19 (dated by TCRdb to 2020 to 2021). For the study in its entirety: Samples covering the acute and convalescent phases of COVID-19 were provided by collaborators in the United States, Italy and Spain. The material from the prospective study consisted of cDNA or gDNA derived from T cells, B-cell-depleted T cells, or PBMCs. Where available, HLA class I and class II types were obtained from metadata supplied by the sample provider rather than from assay-based typing. The dataset comprised deeply sampled blood TCRbeta repertoires from subjects exposed to, actively infected with, or recovered from COVID-19. Samples came from the ongoing ImmuneRACE study (first 160 participants) plus 1,254 subjects from 6 global collaborators. A freely available public database, intended as a resource for researchers studying the immune response to SARS-CoV-2, is where the repertoires were released. Nearly every sample came with metadata listing a de-identified subject ID, COVID-19 status, age in years and sex. What the study reported, not specific to this receptor: How much clinical and demographic metadata was included differed by source and by participant, and the metadata was provided uncurated.

Comments on this clone: Its antigen remains unidentified. No qualities accompany the bases; no much larger clone lies one base away.

The collaborating institutions used their own protocols to collect whole blood in K2EDTA tubes. For TCRbeta analysis, collaborators shipped samples as frozen whole blood, isolated PBMCs, or DNA extracted from either of those sample types. TCRbeta CDR3 regions were amplified from genomic DNA using the immunoSEQ Assay, a bias-controlled multiplex PCR. Per the source publication's procedure: Within the assay, amplification of reference gene primers was used to estimate how many nucleated cells each sample contained. To quantify the absolute abundance of each unique TCRbeta CDR3 rearrangement, sequence reads were collapsed and filtered. For each sample, productive Simpson clonality was calculated as the square root of Simpson's diversity index over productive rearrangements. The clones in this table, taken by TCRdb from immuneACCESS, are in-frame only. Not every clone is retained; where verified, under half of the shortfall comes from an unresolved V gene, and the cause of the rest is unknown. V and J calls and clone size are copied from that table; D and trimming were computed from the DNA. Counted in this sample were over 300,000 clones; around 91% of them appeared once. Roughly 6.8% of the sample is taken by the ten largest.

From a lookup of the germline V gene, CDR1 and CDR2 are MNHNS and SASEGT. V lost 2 bases and J lost 6 bases; the stretch between them is 37 bases long. The CDR3 contains 22 residues, cysteine and phenylalanine counted. Only the CDR3 portion is preserved as DNA: 66 bases, with reading frame beginning at the first base. The receptor was derived from a man younger than 35 with active or convalescent COVID-19. The sample comprised peripheral blood. This chain joins TRBV6-1 to TRBJ1-1; the best D guess is TRBD1, with 5 bases matching. The CDR3 has the sequence CASSERLWRRKTVGGAVAEAFF. The nucleotides are TGTGCCAGCAGTGAAAGGCTCTGGCGAAGAAAGACGGTCGGCGGGGCGGTGGCTGAAGCTTTCTTT.